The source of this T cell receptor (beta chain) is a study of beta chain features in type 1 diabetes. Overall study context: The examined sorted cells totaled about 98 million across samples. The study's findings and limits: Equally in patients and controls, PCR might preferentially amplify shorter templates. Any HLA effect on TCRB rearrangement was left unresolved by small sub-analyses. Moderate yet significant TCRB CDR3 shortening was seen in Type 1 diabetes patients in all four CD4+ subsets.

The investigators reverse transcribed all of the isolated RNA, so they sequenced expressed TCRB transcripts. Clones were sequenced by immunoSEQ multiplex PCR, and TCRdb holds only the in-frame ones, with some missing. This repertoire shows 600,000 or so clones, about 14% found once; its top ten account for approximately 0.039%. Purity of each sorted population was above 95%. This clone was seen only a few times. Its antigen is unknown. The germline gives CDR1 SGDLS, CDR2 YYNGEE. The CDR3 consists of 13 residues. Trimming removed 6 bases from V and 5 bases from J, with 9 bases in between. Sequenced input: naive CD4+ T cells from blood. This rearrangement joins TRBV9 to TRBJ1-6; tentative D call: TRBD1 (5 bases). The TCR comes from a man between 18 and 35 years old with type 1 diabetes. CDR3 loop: CASKGQDNSPLHF. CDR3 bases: TGTGCCAGCAAGGGGCAGGATAATTCACCCCTCCACTTT.